This T cell receptor beta chain derives from a study of Tregs in tolerant kidney transplant recipients. The V gene's germline CDR1 is SGHKS and CDR2 YYEKEE (reference sequence). This CDR3 has 14 amino acids. V was clipped by 4 bases and J by 5 bases; unmatched bases: 9. Clones were read by immunoSEQ multiplex PCR, and TCRdb kept only the in-frame ones, dropping some. The top ten clones hold more than 3% of a sample with about 64,000 clones, around 87% of them seen once. Mixed chimerism was transient after nonmyeloablative marrow transplants from related graft donors. This TCR was sampled from a human patient who received a combined kidney and bone marrow transplant. Some T cells could come from the graft donor. The starting material was CD4+ T cells from blood (PBMCs), obtained 6 months after the transplant. The rearrangement uses TRBV5-5 and TRBJ2-7, with 7 bases identical to TRBD1. The CDR3 DNA reads as TGTGCCAGCAGCCAGAGTAAGACAGGGAACGAGCAGTACTTC. It specifies CASSQSKTGNEQYF.